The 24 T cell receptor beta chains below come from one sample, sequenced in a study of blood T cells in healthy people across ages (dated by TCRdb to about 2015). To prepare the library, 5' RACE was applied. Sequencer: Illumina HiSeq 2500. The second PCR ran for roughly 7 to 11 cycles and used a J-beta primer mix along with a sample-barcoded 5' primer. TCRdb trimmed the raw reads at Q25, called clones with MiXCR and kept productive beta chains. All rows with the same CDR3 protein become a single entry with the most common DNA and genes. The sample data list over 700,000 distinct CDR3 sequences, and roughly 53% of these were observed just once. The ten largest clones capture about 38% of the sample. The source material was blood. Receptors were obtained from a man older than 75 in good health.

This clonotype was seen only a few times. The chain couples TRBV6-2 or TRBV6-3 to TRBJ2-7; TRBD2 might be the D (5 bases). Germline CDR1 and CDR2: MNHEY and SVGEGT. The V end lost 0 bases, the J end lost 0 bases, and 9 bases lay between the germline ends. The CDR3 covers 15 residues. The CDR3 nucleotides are TGTGCCAGCAGTTACTCGAATAGCGTCTCCTACGAGCAGTACTTC. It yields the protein CASSYSNSVSYEQYF.

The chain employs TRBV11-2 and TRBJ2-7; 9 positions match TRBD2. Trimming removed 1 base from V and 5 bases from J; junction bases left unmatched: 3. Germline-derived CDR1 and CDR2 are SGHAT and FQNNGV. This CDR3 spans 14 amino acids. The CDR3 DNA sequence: TGTGCCAGCAGCTTAGTAGCGGGAGATAACGAGCAGTACTTC. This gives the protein CASSLVAGDNEQYF.

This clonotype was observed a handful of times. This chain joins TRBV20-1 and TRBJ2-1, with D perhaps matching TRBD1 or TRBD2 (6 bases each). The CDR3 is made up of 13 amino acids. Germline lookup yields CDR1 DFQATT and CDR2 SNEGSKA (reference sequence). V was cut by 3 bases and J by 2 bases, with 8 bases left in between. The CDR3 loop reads CSASGGTYNEQFF. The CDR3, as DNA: TGCAGTGCTAGCGGGGGCACCTACAATGAGCAGTTCTTC.

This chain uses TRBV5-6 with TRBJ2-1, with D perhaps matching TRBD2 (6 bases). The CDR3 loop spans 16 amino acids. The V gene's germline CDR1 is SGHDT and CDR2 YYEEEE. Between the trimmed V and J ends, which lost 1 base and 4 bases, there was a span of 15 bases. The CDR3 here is CASSLWAGSIYNEQFF. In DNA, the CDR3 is TGTGCCAGCAGCTTGTGGGCGGGGAGCATTTACAATGAGCAGTTCTTC. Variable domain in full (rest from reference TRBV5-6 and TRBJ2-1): DAGVTQSPTHLIKTRGQQVTLRCSPKSGHDTVSWYQQALGQGPQFIFQYYEEEERQRGNFPDRFSGHQFPNYSSELNVNALLLGDSALYLCASSLWAGSIYNEQFFGPGTRLTVL.

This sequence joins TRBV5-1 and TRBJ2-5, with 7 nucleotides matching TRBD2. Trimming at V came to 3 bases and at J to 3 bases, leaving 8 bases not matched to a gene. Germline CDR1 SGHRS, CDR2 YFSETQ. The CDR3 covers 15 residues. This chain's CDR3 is CASSSSDGRKETQYF. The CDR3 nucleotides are TGCGCCAGCAGCTCGTCGGACGGGAGGAAAGAGACCCAGTACTTC.

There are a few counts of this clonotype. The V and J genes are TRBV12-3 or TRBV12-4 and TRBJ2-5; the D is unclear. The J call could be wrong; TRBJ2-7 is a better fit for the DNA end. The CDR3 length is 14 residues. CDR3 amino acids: CASSWVGSRGEQYF. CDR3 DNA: TGTGCCAGCAGCTGGGTGGGTAGTCGAGGCGAGCAGTACTTC.

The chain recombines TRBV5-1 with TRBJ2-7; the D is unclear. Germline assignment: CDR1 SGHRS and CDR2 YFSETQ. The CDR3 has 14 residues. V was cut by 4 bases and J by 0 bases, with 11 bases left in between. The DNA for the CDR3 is TGCGCCAGCAGCATTACTAATCCCTCCTACGAGCAGTACTTC. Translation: CASSITNPSYEQYF. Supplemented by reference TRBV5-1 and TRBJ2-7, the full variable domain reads KAGVTQTPRYLIKTRGQQVTLSCSPISGHRSVSWYQQTPGQGLQFLFEYFSETQRNKGNFPGRFSGRQFSNSRSEMNVSTLELGDSALYLCASSITNPSYEQYFGPGTRLTVT.

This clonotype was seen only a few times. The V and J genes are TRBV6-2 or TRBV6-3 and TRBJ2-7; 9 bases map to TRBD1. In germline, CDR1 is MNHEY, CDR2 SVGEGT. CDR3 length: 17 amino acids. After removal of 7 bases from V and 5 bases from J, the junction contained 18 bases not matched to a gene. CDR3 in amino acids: CASTASGSGTGHNEQYF. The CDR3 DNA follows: TGTGCCAGCACCGCATCAGGGTCCGGGACAGGGCACAACGAGCAGTACTTC.

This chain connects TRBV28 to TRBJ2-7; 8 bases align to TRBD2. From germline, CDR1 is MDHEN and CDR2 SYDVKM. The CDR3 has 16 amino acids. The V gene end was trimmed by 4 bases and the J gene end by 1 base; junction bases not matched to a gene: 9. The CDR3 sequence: CASSWVLGGGSYEQYF. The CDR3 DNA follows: TGTGCCAGCAGTTGGGTTTTAGGCGGGGGGTCCTACGAGCAGTACTTC.

This chain's CDR3 is CASSYHVLRNLGGTGELFF. As DNA, the CDR3 is TGTGCCAGCAGTTATCATGTTCTGCGGAACCTGGGAGGCACCGGGGAGCTGTTTTTT. This chain joins TRBV6-5 and TRBJ2-2, with D possibly matching TRBD2 (6 bases). The CDR3 consists of 19 residues. Germline CDR1 is MNHEY and CDR2 is SVGAGI. Trimming left V 3 bases short and J 4 bases short, with 24 bases between.

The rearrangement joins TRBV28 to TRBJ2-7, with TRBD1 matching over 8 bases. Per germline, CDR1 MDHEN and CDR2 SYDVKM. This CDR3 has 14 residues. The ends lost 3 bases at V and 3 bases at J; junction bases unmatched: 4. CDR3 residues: CASSFSGGGYEQYF. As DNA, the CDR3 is TGTGCCAGCAGTTTCTCAGGGGGCGGCTACGAGCAGTACTTC.

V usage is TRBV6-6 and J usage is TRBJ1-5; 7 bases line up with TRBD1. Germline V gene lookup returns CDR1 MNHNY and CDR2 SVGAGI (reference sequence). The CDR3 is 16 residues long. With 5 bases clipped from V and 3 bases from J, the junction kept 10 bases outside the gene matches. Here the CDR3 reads CASSPDRAPLNQPQHF. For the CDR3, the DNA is TGTGCCAGCAGTCCCGACAGGGCCCCCCTCAATCAGCCCCAGCATTTT.

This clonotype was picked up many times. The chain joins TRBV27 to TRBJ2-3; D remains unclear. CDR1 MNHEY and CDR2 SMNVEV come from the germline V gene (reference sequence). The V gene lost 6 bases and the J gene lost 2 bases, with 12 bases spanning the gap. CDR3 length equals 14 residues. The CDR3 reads CASSRLLLTDTQYF. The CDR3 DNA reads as TGTGCCAGCAGCCGACTCCTCCTCACAGATACGCAGTATTTT.

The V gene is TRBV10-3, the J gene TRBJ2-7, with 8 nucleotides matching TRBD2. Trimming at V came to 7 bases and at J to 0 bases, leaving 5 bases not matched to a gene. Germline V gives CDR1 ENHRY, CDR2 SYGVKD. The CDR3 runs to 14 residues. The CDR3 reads CAIMAGGSSYEQYF. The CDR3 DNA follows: TGTGCCATCATGGCGGGAGGCTCCTCCTACGAGCAGTACTTC.

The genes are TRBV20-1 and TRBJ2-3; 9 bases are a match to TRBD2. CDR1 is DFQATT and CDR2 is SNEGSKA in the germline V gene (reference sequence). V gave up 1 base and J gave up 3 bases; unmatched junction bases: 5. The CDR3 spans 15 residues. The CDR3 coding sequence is TGCAGTGCTAGAGTAGCGGGAGTAGGGACAGATACGCAGTATTTT. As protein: CSARVAGVGTDTQYF.

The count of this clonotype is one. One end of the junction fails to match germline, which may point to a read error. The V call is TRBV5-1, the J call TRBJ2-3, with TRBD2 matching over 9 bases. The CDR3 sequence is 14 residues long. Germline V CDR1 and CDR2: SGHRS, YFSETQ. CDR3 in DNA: TGCGCCGGCAGGGCTAGCGGGACCCACAGAGACGCGTATTTT. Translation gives CAGRASGTHRDAYF.

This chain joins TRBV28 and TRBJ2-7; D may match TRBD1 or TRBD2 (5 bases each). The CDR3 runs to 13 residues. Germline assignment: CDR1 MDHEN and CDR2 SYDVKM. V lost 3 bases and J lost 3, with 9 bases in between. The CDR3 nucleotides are TGTGCCAGCAGTTTGGGGGTACACTACGAGCAGTACTTC. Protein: CASSLGVHYEQYF.

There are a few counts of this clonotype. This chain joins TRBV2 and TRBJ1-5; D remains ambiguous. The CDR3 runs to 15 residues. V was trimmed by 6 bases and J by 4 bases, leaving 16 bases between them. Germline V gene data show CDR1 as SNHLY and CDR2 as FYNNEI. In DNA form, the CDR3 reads TGTGCCAGCAGGGGCACGGGAGTATGGAATCAGCCCCAGCATTTT. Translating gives CASRGTGVWNQPQHF.

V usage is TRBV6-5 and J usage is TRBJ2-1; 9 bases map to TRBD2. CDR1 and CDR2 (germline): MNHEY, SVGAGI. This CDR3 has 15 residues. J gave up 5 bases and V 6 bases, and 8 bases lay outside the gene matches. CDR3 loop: CASRRAGGPHNEQFF. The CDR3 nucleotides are TGTGCCAGCAGACGGGCGGGAGGGCCCCACAATGAGCAGTTCTTC.

The CDR3 region has the DNA TGTGCCAGCAGCTCACGCTCCGAGCAGTACTTC. Translated: CASSSRSEQYF. This rearrangement joins TRBV2 to TRBJ2-7; D ambiguous. V shed 6 bases and J shed 6 bases, with 9 bases lying between them. Germline CDR1 is SNHLY and CDR2 is FYNNEI. The CDR3 is 11 amino acids.

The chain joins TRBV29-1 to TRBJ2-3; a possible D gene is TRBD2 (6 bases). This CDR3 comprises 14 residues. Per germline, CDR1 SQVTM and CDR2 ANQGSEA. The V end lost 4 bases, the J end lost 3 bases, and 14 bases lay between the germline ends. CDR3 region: CSVGTGVGTDTQYF. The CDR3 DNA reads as TGCAGCGTTGGGACGGGAGTGGGGACAGATACGCAGTATTTT.

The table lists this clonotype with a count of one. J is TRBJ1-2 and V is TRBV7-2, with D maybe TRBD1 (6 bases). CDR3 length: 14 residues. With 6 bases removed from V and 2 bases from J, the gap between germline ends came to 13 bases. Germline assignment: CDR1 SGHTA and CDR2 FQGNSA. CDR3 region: CASSPNQGNYGYTF. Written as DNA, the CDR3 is TGTGCCAGCAGTCCCAACCAGGGGAACTATGGCTACACCTTC. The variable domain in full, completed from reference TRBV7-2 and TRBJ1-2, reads GAGVSQSPSNKVTEKGKDVELRCDPISGHTALYWYRQSLGQGLEFLIYFQGNSAPDKSGLPSDRFSAERTGGSVSTLTIQRTQQEDSAVYLCASSPNQGNYGYTFGSGTRLTVV.

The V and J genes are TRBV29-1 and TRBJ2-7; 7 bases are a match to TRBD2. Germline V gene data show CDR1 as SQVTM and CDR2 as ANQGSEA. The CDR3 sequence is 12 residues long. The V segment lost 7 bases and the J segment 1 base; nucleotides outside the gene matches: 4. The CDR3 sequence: CSAGLGSYEQYF. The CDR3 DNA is TGCAGCGCAGGACTAGGTTCCTACGAGCAGTACTTC.

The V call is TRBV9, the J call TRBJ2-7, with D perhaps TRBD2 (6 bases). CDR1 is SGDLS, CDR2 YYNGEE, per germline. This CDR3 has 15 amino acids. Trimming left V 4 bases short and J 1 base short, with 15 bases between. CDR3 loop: CASSKDGLASYEQYF. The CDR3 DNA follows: TGTGCCAGCAGCAAGGATGGGCTAGCGTCCTACGAGCAGTACTTC.